This passage covers 10 T cell receptor beta chains from one sample sequenced in a study of T cells in Graves' hyperthyroidism and ophthalmopathy. RNA transcripts yielded amplified TCR beta CDR3 regions. TCR CDR3 underwent first-round RT-PCR with the HTBI primer set. TCRdb analysed the multiplex PCR reads with MiXCR anew, one entry per CDR3 protein. The sample lists about 480,000 distinct CDR3 sequences; 22% were seen once. The sequenced sample was blood. The receptor set was obtained from a woman aged 70-85 years with Graves' ophthalmopathy.

This chain uses TRBV20-1 with TRBJ1-6; D gene ambiguous. This CDR3 has 15 residues. Germline V CDR1 and CDR2: DFQATT, SNEGSKA (reference sequence). Between the trimmed V and J ends, which lost 4 bases and 6 bases, there was a span of 16 bases. The CDR3: CSANPAVPTNSPLHF. For the CDR3, the DNA is TGCAGTGCTAACCCGGCCGTCCCCACTAATTCACCCCTCCACTTT.

Only a few counts were recorded for this clonotype. The chain combines TRBV7-9 with TRBJ1-2; 8 bases match TRBD1. Per germline, CDR1 SEHNR and CDR2 FQNEAQ (reference sequence). V shed 2 bases and J 4 bases; nucleotides not matched to a gene: 6. The CDR3 runs to 15 residues. In DNA, the CDR3 is TGTGCCAGCAGCTTAACCCTCGACAGGGGCTATGGCTACACCTTC. It is translated as CASSLTLDRGYGYTF.

The CDR3 bases are TGTGCCAGCAGTTCAGCGGGAAAGGGCACCGGGGAGCTGTTTTTT. It specifies CASSSAGKGTGELFF. The V and J genes are TRBV12-3 or TRBV12-4 and TRBJ2-2; TRBD2 aligns across 7 bases. This CDR3 contains 15 residues. Trimming cost V 4 bases and J 4 bases; bases outside gene matches: 6.

In this sample, this clonotype turned up many times. V usage is TRBV7-2 and J usage is TRBJ1-2, with D uncertain. This CDR3 spans 14 amino acids. Germline values: CDR1 SGHTA, CDR2 FQGNSA. The V and J ends lost 0 bases and 4 bases respectively, with 9 bases between them. CDR3 protein: CASSLAFEGYGYTF. The CDR3 region has the DNA TGTGCCAGCAGCTTAGCGTTTGAAGGCTATGGCTACACCTTC.

This clonotype has a count of ten or more. The genes are TRBV28 and TRBJ1-1, with D unresolved. The CDR3 has 12 amino acids. CDR1 and CDR2 (germline): MDHEN, SYDVKM. Trimming left V 6 bases short and J 5 bases short, with 10 bases between. The CDR3 bases are TGTGCCAGCAGCATAGTGCGGACTGAAGCTTTCTTT. This translates into CASSIVRTEAFF.

This clonotype has at least ten counts. This chain connects TRBV6-2 or TRBV6-3 to TRBJ2-7, with 7 bases lining up with TRBD1. This CDR3 comprises 15 residues. The V gene's germline CDR1 is MNHEY and CDR2 SVGEGT. Trimming removed 4 bases from V and 3 bases from J; junction bases left unmatched: 9. As DNA, the CDR3 is TGTGCCAGCAGTTCGCCAAACAGGGGTGGCTACGAGCAGTACTTC. It codes for CASSSPNRGGYEQYF.

The chain recombines TRBV5-1 with TRBJ2-1; 10 nucleotides match TRBD2. Germline lookup yields CDR1 SGHRS and CDR2 YFSETQ. Trimming removed 4 bases from V and 8 bases from J; junction bases left unmatched: 9. The CDR3 has 15 amino acids. CDR3 sequence: CASSQALAGVDEQFF. CDR3 DNA: TGCGCCAGCAGCCAGGCTCTAGCGGGAGTCGATGAGCAGTTCTTC.

The V gene is TRBV30, the J gene TRBJ2-7; D unclear. The V gene's germline CDR1 is GTSNPN and CDR2 SVGIG (reference sequence). The CDR3 extends over 11 amino acids. The V gene lost 1 base and the J gene lost 2 bases, with 3 bases spanning the gap. Here the CDR3 DNA reads TGTGCCTGGAGTGGGACCTACGAGCAGTACTTC. This translates into CAWSGTYEQYF.

A word on this clonotype: A single base separates this from a much larger clone, so it may be a read error. The rearrangement uses TRBV28 and TRBJ1-1, with D hard to call. The V gene's germline CDR1 is MDHEN and CDR2 SYDVKM. This CDR3 contains 15 residues. Written as DNA, the CDR3 is TGTGCCAGCAGTTTCCCTTCTTCCATTAACACTGAAGCTTCCTTT. Residues: CASSFPSSINTEASF.

Of note for this clonotype: With a much larger clone just one base away, this may be a read error. The gene calls are TRBV28 and TRBJ1-3; no clear D gene. The CDR3 contains 16 residues. Germline V CDR1 and CDR2: MDHEN, SYDVKM. The CDR3 DNA is TGTGCCAGCAGTTTATTAGGTGCCCACTCTAGAAACACCATATATTTT. Translated, it gives CASSLLGAHSRNTIYF.